This T cell receptor (beta chain) was documented in a study of blood T cell repertoires in COVID-19. CDR3 size: 13 residues. Trimming took 7 bases from V and 5 from J, leaving 14 bases between them. Per the study methods: Amplification of reference gene primers provided the estimated nucleated cell counts. Assay: immunoSEQ multiplex PCR; the TCRdb copy retains only in-frame clones and omits some. For V, J and clone size, that table is used; D and trimming come from the DNA. This sample has around 57,000 clones, with around nine tenths found just once. The chain combines TRBV12-3 or TRBV12-4 with TRBJ1-1; D gene unclear. This TCR was sampled from an elderly woman with active COVID-19. Specimen: peripheral blood. The CDR3 loop is CASTRQARTEAFF. The CDR3 bases are TGTGCCAGCACCCGTCAGGCGAGAACTGAAGCTTTCTTT.